This TCR beta chain was identified in a study of identical twins. This clonotype showed up just a few times. TCRdb re-analysed the 5' RACE reads in MiXCR, keeping a single row per CDR3 protein. The data contain 600,000 to 800,000 distinct CDR3 sequences, around 20% of them singletons. V dropped 4 bases and J dropped 10; count of bases not matched to a gene: 6. Germline V gene data show CDR1 as SGHVS and CDR2 as FNYEAQ. The CDR3 is 13 residues long. These data also formed part of another study, on T cells expressing NK-cell markers.

The chain employs TRBV7-6 and TRBJ2-2, with 7 bases fitting TRBD2. The clonotype originates from a woman younger than 30 in good health. The source material was PBMCs. The CDR3 DNA follows: TGTGCCAGCAGCTCAGGGAGGGTTGCGGAGCTGTTTTTT. Amino acids: CASSSGRVAELFF.